This is a list of T cell receptor beta chains from one sample in a study. TCRdb processed the RT-PCR reads anew with MiXCR; each CDR3 protein has one entry. Here the sample spans about 680,000 distinct CDR3 sequences, approximately 14% being singletons. The sequencing input was memory CD4+ T cells from blood. The receptors stem from a female donor in good health, serving as a healthy control. Both conserved end residues are trimmed from each CDR3. The order of the fields is V gene, J gene, CDR3 protein.

v_call: TRBV7-9; j_call: TRBJ2-7; cdr3_aa: ASSLGTGVASEQY
v_call: TRBV20-1; j_call: TRBJ2-1; cdr3_aa: SAKDSGASSYNEQF
v_call: TRBV6-5; j_call: TRBJ1-2; cdr3_aa: ASLPFRDSYGYT
v_call: TRBV4-1; j_call: TRBJ1-2; cdr3_aa: ASSQEPAGIYGYT
v_call: TRBV5-1; j_call: TRBJ2-7; cdr3_aa: ASSLADGGGTYEQY
v_call: TRBV4-1; j_call: TRBJ1-5; cdr3_aa: ASSQEHRDYQPQH
v_call: TRBV5-1; j_call: TRBJ2-3; cdr3_aa: ASSSGGHTDTQY
v_call: TRBV12-3/TRBV12-4; j_call: TRBJ2-7; cdr3_aa: ASSLRAGGTFGEQY
v_call: TRBV5-1; j_call: TRBJ2-7; cdr3_aa: ASSLGGPGSYEQY
v_call: TRBV4-3; j_call: TRBJ2-1; cdr3_aa: ASSPHGGGDLAVDEQF
v_call: TRBV12-3/TRBV12-4; j_call: TRBJ1-4; cdr3_aa: ASRSQGAEKLF
v_call: TRBV20-1; j_call: TRBJ2-3; cdr3_aa: SARAPPIRDRHYNEQY
v_call: TRBV6-5; j_call: TRBJ1-2; cdr3_aa: ASRLIDRGGYT
v_call: TRBV12-3/TRBV12-4; j_call: TRBJ1-1; cdr3_aa: ASSIRTGALPTF